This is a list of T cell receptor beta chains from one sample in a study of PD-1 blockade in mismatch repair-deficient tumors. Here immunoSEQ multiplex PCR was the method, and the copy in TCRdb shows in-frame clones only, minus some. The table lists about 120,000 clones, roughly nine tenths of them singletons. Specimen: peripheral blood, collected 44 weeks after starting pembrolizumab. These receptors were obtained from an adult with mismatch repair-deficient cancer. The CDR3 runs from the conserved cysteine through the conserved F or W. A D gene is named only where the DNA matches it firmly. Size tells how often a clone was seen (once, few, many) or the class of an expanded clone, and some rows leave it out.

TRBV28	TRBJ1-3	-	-	CASCRGGTSSGNTIYF
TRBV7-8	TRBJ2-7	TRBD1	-	CASSFNPTGGEEQYF
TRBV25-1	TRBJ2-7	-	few	CASTAMRGKSYEQYF
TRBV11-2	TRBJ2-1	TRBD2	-	CASSLEYSGSRLNEQFF
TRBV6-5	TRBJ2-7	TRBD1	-	CASKRDRDSYEQYF
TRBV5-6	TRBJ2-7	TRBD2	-	CASSLDGLADTYEQYF
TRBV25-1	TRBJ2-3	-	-	CASSESTNTDTQYF
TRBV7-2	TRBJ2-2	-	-	CASSHEVRGELFF
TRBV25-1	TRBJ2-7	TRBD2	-	CASWGWGGKFYEQYF
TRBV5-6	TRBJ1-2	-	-	CASSLWDTINYGYTF
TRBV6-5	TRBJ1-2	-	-	CASSLTETYGYTF
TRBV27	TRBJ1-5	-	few	CASSSRSGDNQPQHF
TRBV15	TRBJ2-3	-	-	CATSRDDRDPDTQYF
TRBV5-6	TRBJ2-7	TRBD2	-	CASSLWWLAGDYEQYF
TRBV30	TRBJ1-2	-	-	CAWNREAGYTF
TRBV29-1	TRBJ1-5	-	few	CSVDGGPNQPQHF
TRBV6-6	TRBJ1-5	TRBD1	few	CASSTGGNQPQHF
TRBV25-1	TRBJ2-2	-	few	CASSAGIAGELFF
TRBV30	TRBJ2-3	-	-	CAWSVWGDTQYF
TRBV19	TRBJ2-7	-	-	CASSIGQGGYEQYF
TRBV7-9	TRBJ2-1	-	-	CASSPRYNEQFF
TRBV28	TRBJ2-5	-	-	CASTLTTSWQETQYF
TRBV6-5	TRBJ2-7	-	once	CASSYGTYEQYF
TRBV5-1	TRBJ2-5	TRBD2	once	CASSLIGGLDGTQYF
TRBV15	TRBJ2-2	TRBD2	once	CATSRDRGPSGIGELFF
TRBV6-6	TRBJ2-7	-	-	CASSWREYEQYF
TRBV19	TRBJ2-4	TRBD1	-	CASTDRGGKNIQYF
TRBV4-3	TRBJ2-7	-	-	CASSQDSSWAGEQYF
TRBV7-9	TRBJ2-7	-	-	CASSSWGDEQYF
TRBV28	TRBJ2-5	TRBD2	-	CASGSGGAEETQYF
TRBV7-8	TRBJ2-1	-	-	CASSPTPGEENEQFF
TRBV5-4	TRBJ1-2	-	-	CASSSPVGSYGYTF
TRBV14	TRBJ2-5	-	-	CASSQVWQQETQYF
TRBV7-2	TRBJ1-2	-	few	CASSFREAYGYTF
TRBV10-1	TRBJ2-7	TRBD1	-	CASSSYGTAYEQYF
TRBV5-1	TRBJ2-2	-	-	CASSFTPRGMYTGELFF
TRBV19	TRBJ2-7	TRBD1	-	CASRARQGATGEQYF
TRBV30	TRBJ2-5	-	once	CAWGLNIQETQYF
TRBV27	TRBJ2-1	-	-	CASSLPPSTSSYNEQFF
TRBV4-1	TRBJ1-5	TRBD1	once	CASSQGDRVGGQPQHF
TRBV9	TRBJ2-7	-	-	CASSVFPSVGYEQYF
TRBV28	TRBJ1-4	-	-	CASSLGRQLDEKLFF
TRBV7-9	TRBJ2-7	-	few	CASSLSSEQYF
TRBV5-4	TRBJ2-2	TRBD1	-	CASTRTGDTGELFF
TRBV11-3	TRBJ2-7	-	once	CASSLRGGGYEQYF
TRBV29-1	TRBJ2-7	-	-	CSVEERGINYEQYF
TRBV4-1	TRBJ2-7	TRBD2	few	CASSQARGRDEQYF
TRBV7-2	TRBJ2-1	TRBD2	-	CASSISTSGPPYNEQFF
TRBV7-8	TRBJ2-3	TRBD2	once	CASSWTRRTDTQYF